These T cell receptor beta chains were read from a single sample in a study of control samples from healthy donors and cancer patients. The assay was immunoSEQ multiplex PCR, and TCRdb's table has in-frame clones only and misses some. This sample has about 100,000 clones, with around 85% found just once. The specimen was blood. The receptors here all came from a man aged 25-45 years in good health. The CDR3 runs from the conserved cysteine through the conserved F or W. Fields, in order: D gene, clone size, J gene, V gene, CDR3 DNA, CDR3 protein. A D gene is named only where the DNA matches it firmly. Clone size appears in some rows only: once, few, many, or a class for an expanded clone.

D: NA; size: NA; J: TRBJ1-2; V: TRBV6-5; DNA: TGTGCCAGCAGTTCCGGACGGGGATGGGGGTATGGCTACACCTTC; CDR3: CASSSGRGWGYGYTF
D: NA; size: NA; J: TRBJ2-7; V: TRBV7-2; DNA: TGTGCCAGCAGCTTAGTGGGAGGGGGCTACGAGCAGTACTTC; CDR3: CASSLVGGGYEQYF
D: NA; size: once; J: TRBJ1-4; V: TRBV5-1; DNA: TGCGCCAGCAGCTTTAATGGGAACCCGAATGAAAAACTGTTTTTT; CDR3: CASSFNGNPNEKLFF
D: TRBD1; size: NA; J: TRBJ1-2; V: TRBV10-3; DNA: TGTGCCATCAAAGCGACGGGACAGGTTACCTCTAACTATGGCTACACCTTC; CDR3: CAIKATGQVTSNYGYTF
D: NA; size: NA; J: TRBJ1-2; V: TRBV25-1; DNA: TGTGCCAGCAGTGGCGCATTTGGGACAAAAGAGGGTTATGGCTACACCTTC; CDR3: CASSGAFGTKEGYGYTF
D: NA; size: NA; J: TRBJ1-3; V: TRBV29-1; DNA: TGCAGCGTTTCGGAGGCAGTCTCCTCTGGAAACACCATATATTTT; CDR3: CSVSEAVSSGNTIYF
D: TRBD2; size: NA; J: TRBJ2-5; V: TRBV5-1; DNA: TGCGCCAGCAGAACCGAGGCGGGGGTAGAGACCCAGTACTTC; CDR3: CASRTEAGVETQYF
D: TRBD1; size: NA; J: TRBJ2-5; V: TRBV15; DNA: TGTGCCACCAGCAGAGACAGGGGGCGCCAAGAGACCCAGTACTTC; CDR3: CATSRDRGRQETQYF
D: TRBD2; size: NA; J: TRBJ2-3; V: TRBV4-2; DNA: TGTGCCAGCAGCCTACTAGCGGGGGGTCGTTCGGATACGCAGTATTTT; CDR3: CASSLLAGGRSDTQYF
D: NA; size: few; J: TRBJ1-5; V: TRBV30; DNA: TGTGCCTGGATATCAGGTTTTTCCGACAATCAGCCCCAGCATTTT; CDR3: CAWISGFSDNQPQHF
D: TRBD1; size: NA; J: TRBJ1-4; V: TRBV7-9; DNA: TGTGCCAGCAGCTTAAGGAGTGGGACAGCTAATGAAAAACTGTTTTTT; CDR3: CASSLRSGTANEKLFF
D: NA; size: once; J: TRBJ2-7; V: TRBV11-2; DNA: TGTGCCAGCAGCTGGACTGGCGGGGCCTACGAGCAGTACTTC; CDR3: CASSWTGGAYEQYF
D: TRBD2; size: NA; J: TRBJ2-2; V: TRBV7-9; DNA: TGTGCCAGCAGCTCTACTAGCGGGGGGACCGGGGAGCTGTTTTTT; CDR3: CASSSTSGGTGELFF
D: NA; size: once; J: TRBJ1-2; V: TRBV12-5; DNA: TGTGCTAGTGCCCCCGTTAGTAGGGGGGTCCACACCTTC; CDR3: CASAPVSRGVHTF
D: NA; size: NA; J: TRBJ2-5; V: TRBV10-3; DNA: TGTGCCATCAGTGAAGAGTCGAGGGCTAGGGAGACCCAGTACTTC; CDR3: CAISEESRARETQYF
D: TRBD1; size: NA; J: TRBJ2-7; V: TRBV18; DNA: TGTGCCAGCTTCGCCGGGGACAGGGTAAACTACGAGCAGTACTTC; CDR3: CASFAGDRVNYEQYF
D: NA; size: NA; J: TRBJ2-1; V: TRBV10-1; DNA: TGCGCCAGCAGTGAGTACCGGCACGGCGATGAGCAGTTCTTC; CDR3: CASSEYRHGDEQFF
D: NA; size: NA; J: TRBJ2-2; V: TRBV5-8; DNA: TGTGCCAGCAACCCGGGACAAAGGGTTGGCACCGGGGAGCTGTTTTTT; CDR3: CASNPGQRVGTGELFF
D: TRBD1; size: NA; J: TRBJ2-3; V: TRBV29-1; DNA: TGCAGCGTTCATACAGGGGAAGGAGCAGATACGCAGTATTTT; CDR3: CSVHTGEGADTQYF
D: NA; size: NA; J: TRBJ1-1; V: TRBV12-5; DNA: TGTGCTAGTGGTTTGCCGGGACAGAACACTGAAGCTTTCTTT; CDR3: CASGLPGQNTEAFF
D: NA; size: NA; J: TRBJ2-3; V: TRBV21-1; DNA: TGTGCCAGCAGTACTACAGTTGAAGGGGCAGATACGCAGTATTTT; CDR3: CASSTTVEGADTQYF
D: NA; size: NA; J: TRBJ2-7; V: TRBV6-1; DNA: TGTGCCAGCAGTGAACAGGGCGGTGAGCAGTACTTC; CDR3: CASSEQGGEQYF
D: TRBD1; size: NA; J: TRBJ1-5; V: TRBV19; DNA: TGTGCCAGTAGTCAGACAGGGAGACACAATCAGCCCCAGCATTTT; CDR3: CASSQTGRHNQPQHF
D: TRBD2; size: once; J: TRBJ2-1; V: TRBV28; DNA: TGTGCCAGCAGGGTAGCGGGGGGGACCTTCAATGAGCAGTTCTTC; CDR3: CASRVAGGTFNEQFF
D: TRBD2; size: NA; J: TRBJ2-2; V: TRBV5-1; DNA: TGCGCCAGCTCCAGCTCGACGGGGGGCACCGGGGAGCTGTTTTTT; CDR3: CASSSSTGGTGELFF
D: TRBD1; size: NA; J: TRBJ2-1; V: TRBV14; DNA: TGTGCCAGCAGCGGACTAAGTTTCGGACAGGGGTCGTGGTCCTACAATGAGCAGTTCTTC; CDR3: CASSGLSFGQGSWSYNEQFF
D: NA; size: few; J: TRBJ1-5; V: TRBV18; DNA: TGTGCCAGCTCAACAACAGGGATTAGCAATCAGCCCCAGCATTTT; CDR3: CASSTTGISNQPQHF
D: TRBD2; size: once; J: TRBJ2-5; V: TRBV5-6; DNA: TGTGCCAGCAGCTTGTTCCCGACTAGCGGGGAAGAGACCCAGTACTTC; CDR3: CASSLFPTSGEETQYF